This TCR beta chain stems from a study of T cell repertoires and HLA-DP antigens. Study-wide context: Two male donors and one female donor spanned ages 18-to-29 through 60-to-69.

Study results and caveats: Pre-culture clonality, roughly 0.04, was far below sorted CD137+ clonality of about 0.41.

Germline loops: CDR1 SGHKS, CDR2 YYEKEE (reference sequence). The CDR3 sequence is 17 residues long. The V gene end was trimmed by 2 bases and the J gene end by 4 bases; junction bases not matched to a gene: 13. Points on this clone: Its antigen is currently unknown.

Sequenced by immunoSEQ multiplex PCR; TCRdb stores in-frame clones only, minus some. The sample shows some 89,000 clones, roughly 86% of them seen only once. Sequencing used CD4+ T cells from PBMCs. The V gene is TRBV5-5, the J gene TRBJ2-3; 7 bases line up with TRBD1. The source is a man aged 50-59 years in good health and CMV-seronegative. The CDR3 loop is CASSFGNRGHIADTQYF. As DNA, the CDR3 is TGTGCCAGCAGCTTTGGTAATAGGGGGCATATAGCAGATACGCAGTATTTT.